This TCR beta chain was documented in a study of blood T cells in healthy people across ages. A sample-barcoded 5' primer and a J-beta primer mix were used in a second PCR of roughly 6 to 11 cycles. TCRdb processed the 5' RACE reads anew with MiXCR; each CDR3 protein has one entry. The profile shows roughly 640,000 distinct CDR3 sequences, around 31% of them singletons. CDR1 SGHDN and CDR2 FVKESK come from the germline V gene. V was pared by 3 bases and J by 3 bases, with 8 bases between. The CDR3 totals 13 residues. The specimen sequenced was blood. The TCR comes from a woman of 80 years or more in good health. This chain connects TRBV14 to TRBJ1-1; D remains ambiguous. CDR3 in amino acids: CASSHLPDTEAFF. CDR3 coding DNA: TGTGCCAGCAGCCACCTGCCAGACACTGAAGCTTTCTTT.